This TCR beta chain came from a study of cytomegalovirus exposure and HLA in healthy donors (dated by TCRdb to about 2017). Context from the whole study: An earlier analysis of 587 of the donors reported 250 to 300 Gb of sequence data and 117 million unique TCR beta sequences from 150 million to 200 million T cells. The aim of the study was to test whether cataloging public T cell receptors could identify signatures of past pathogen exposure. Rather than using new phenotypic data, the later analysis identified candidate immune exposures from TCR beta sequences and from how often those sequences occurred across donors. Of the approximately 400 genotyped donors, over 65% fell in the genetic ancestry cluster associated with self-reported Caucasian donors. Across approximately 420 genotyped donors of the cohort, an average of approximately 240,000 unique TCR beta nucleotide sequences per donor were sequenced, and roughly a sixth of those sequences were non-productive. Class I and class II HLA loci were covered by the typing at four-digit resolution. About five DR-DQ haplotypes were treated as single units for association and clustering because of strong linkage in the cohort. In a later genetic analysis, genome-wide SNP genotypes for about three fifths of the roughly 670 donors were used, and that subset was treated as a discovery cohort. The T cell repertoires of about 700 subjects were profiled by immunosequencing and related to cytomegalovirus serostatus. An earlier analysis of 500 to 650 of the donors applied high-throughput TCR beta sequencing to assess whether each TCR beta V gene segment acted as functional or pseudogenic. The number of typed donors differed by locus: about 629-630 for A, B, C, DRB1 and DQB1; 500 to 550 for DQA1; fewer than 610 for DPA1; and around 470 for DPB1. Donor age, sex, ethnicity and CMV serostatus were compiled together with the repertoire data. A later analysis re-examined previously published TCR beta repertoires from about 670 donors and added high-resolution HLA genotyping to investigate patterns of TCR occurrence. In addition to the first cohort of around 670 subjects, a separate validation cohort of under 150 different subjects was used. Every repertoire in the discovery cohort had been generated on one and the same sequencing platform. Approximately 310 gigabases of sequencing data and around 85 million unique TCR sequences made up an early release that covered roughly 670 HLA-typed donors. High-throughput TCR immunosequencing, statistical association of individual TCRs with disease status, and machine learning were combined to predict cytomegalovirus infection status. Overall study results and their limits: A later analysis found that TCR association rates varied across HLA loci, with DRB1 alleles showing the most associated TCRs and HLA-C alleles the fewest. Sequencing depth was assumed to be roughly uniform across donors in the presence/absence analyses, though that assumption may not hold. HLA typing was unavailable for some donors at each locus, so association tests used only the typed subset. About 17 rarely observed V segments, including chromosome 9 orphons, were excluded from the earlier analysis of just under 600 of the donors because counts were too low. In a later genetic analysis, fewer N-insertions in productive TCRs were reported among donors in an Asian-associated ancestry cluster than the approximately 670-donor mean. A later analysis associated some 17,000 TCR beta sequences with specific HLA alleles at a false discovery rate of 0.05. A further reported finding was that TCR beta sequences accurately predicted the HLA-A and HLA-B alleles for most subjects in the first cohort. In a later analysis, most CMV-associated TCR beta chains were found to appear HLA-restricted, with HLA associations seemingly driven largely by CMV exposure. When HLA alleles, especially DR and DQ, strongly co-occurred, TCR associations were difficult to assign to individual alleles. The study listed 164 TCR beta chains as associated with cytomegalovirus. In this cohort, only TCR beta chains were sequenced, and detectable features were limited by the absence of alpha or paired-chain data. A few of the identified cytomegalovirus-associated TCR beta chains were confirmed in vitro to be specific for cytomegalovirus antigens. While some public TCRs were present in many individuals, most TCR sequences turned up only very rarely across donors. An association between a missense DCLRE1C variant and V-gene and J-gene trimming of TCR beta chains was found in a later genetic analysis and replicated in an independent cohort. Compared with equally common non-associated chains, HLA-associated TCR beta chains in a later analysis were more clonally expanded and had lower generation probabilities. Correlated functional status among segregating V segments might be attributable to linkage disequilibrium, but an unknown experimental factor could not be ruled out. Several of the top co-occurrence clusters appeared to be linked to parvovirus B19, influenza, CMV and Epstein-Barr virus, according to a later analysis. Because the 87-base-pair reads could not distinguish some IMGT-functional V segments, including TRBV6-2 and TRBV6-3, those segments were excluded. An earlier analysis of several hundred of the donors showed that most TCR beta V segments appeared in productive rearrangements either about 90% or about 30% of the time, which broadly matched IMGT annotations. CMV serostatus was the only immune exposure information available for the cohort. According to the authors, the approach could potentially be generalized to other disease states and immunological phenotypes. A cluster of highly shared sequence variants was judged likely to be a technical artifact of the sequencing pipeline. In both the original and validation cohorts, the classifier was reported to diagnose cytomegalovirus status with high specificity and sensitivity.

Of note for this clone: Its antigen is unknown. No per-base quality is available; no much larger clone lies one base away.

In total, 630 or so healthy bone marrow donors made up the cohort. At the time of sampling, all cohort members were nominally healthy, though unrecorded immune exposures were likely present. The donor was CMV seronegative and was included in the group of a few hundred seronegative cohort members. A peripheral blood sample was collected from each donor, and TCR beta sequencing was performed on peripheral blood mononuclear cells. Genomic DNA was extracted from the blood cell samples with the Qiagen DNeasy Blood Extraction Kit. The germline ends are 9 bases apart after V is trimmed by 3 bases and J by 6 bases. The CDR1 and CDR2 encoded by the germline V gene (reference sequence) are MNHEY and SMNVEV. Including cysteine and phenylalanine, the CDR3 has 13 amino acids. The kept DNA is CDR3 alone, 39 bases in frame from the first base. Library construction relied on the immunoSEQ multiplex PCR assay. A mixture of 60 forward primers for TCR Vbeta segments and 13 reverse primers for TCR Jbeta segments was used in the multiplex PCR. Amplification of the CDR3 region of rearranged TCR beta genes was performed with a multiplex PCR assay on genomic DNA. Amplified TCR beta libraries were sequenced as 87-base-pair reads on the Illumina HiSeq System. On the authors' methods: Across the roughly 600 repertoires, a later analysis counted approximately 83 million unique TCR beta chains, roughly 11 million of which were shared by at least two donors. Raw reads were error-corrected and collapsed into unique sequences with a nearest-neighbor algorithm that merged closely related sequences to remove PCR and sequencing errors. V, D and J gene segments were assigned by aligning CDR3 sequences to IMGT reference sequences. Each retained sequence needed at least a six-nucleotide match to both a V gene segment and a J gene segment. A rearrangement counted as productive if the CDR3 had no stop codons and remained in frame with V and J, and every other rearrangement counted as non-productive. Following IMGT convention, CDR3 was defined as the stretch from the second conserved V-encoded cysteine up to the conserved J-encoded phenylalanine. The earlier analysis of about 560 of the donors excluded any sequence lacking an unambiguous match to a single V gene segment. An earlier analysis of about 590 of the donors classified V segments as functional when productive rearrangements were above 56.7% and as segregating when the standard deviation between donors was above 5%. A statistical classification framework was built to diagnose cytomegalovirus status from the catalog of TCR beta chain sequences. A later analysis assigned V and J genes by comparing TCR nucleotide sequences with IMGT/GENE-DB human TR gene sequences. The TCRdist pipeline was used in a later analysis to assign CDR3 sequences and most-parsimonious VDJ recombination scenarios. A later analysis defined each TCR beta chain by its CDR3 amino acid sequence plus V-gene family, and excluded reads lacking a unique V-gene family. As a way to deal with suspected cross-contamination and a sequencing artifact, a later analysis dropped 450 to 600 nucleotide sequences that were highly shared and had low generation probability. For each public chain, a later analysis derived a clonal expansion index from normalized ranks of inferred template counts within each repertoire. Generation probabilities in a later analysis came from a VDJ recombination model fitted to out-of-frame rearrangements, and those results were checked against IGoR. In a later analysis, TCR-TCR, TCR-HLA and TCR-CMV co-occurrence was scored with hypergeometric tests, and a repertoire-size bias correction was applied to TCR pairs. A later analysis estimated false discovery rates by permuting HLA or CMV assignments 20 times. A later analysis grouped co-occurring TCRs with DBSCAN, adding TCRdist sequence similarity when clustering within HLA-allele-positive subsets. Co-occurrence clustering excluded repertoires with fewer than 30,000 or more than 120,000 public chains, plus five with anomalous nucleotide sharing. TCRdb obtained this table from immuneACCESS and retained in-frame rearrangements with V and J assigned. These tables miss some clones; where compared with another copy, unresolved V genes account for less than half of the shortfall, and the remainder is unexplained. D and trimming come from the DNA, and the V and J calls and clone size come from that table. The sample records about 130,000 clones, more than 75% of which are singletons. The ten largest make up 3.6% of the sample.

The sample comprised PBMCs. The sequence was collected from a man aged 35-49 years in good health and CMV-seronegative. In this chain, TRBV27 is recombined with TRBJ2-1; TRBD2 is possibly the D segment (6 matching bases). CDR3 sequence: CASSLGRTNEQFF. The bases are TGTGCCAGCAGTTTGGGGAGGACCAATGAGCAGTTCTTC.